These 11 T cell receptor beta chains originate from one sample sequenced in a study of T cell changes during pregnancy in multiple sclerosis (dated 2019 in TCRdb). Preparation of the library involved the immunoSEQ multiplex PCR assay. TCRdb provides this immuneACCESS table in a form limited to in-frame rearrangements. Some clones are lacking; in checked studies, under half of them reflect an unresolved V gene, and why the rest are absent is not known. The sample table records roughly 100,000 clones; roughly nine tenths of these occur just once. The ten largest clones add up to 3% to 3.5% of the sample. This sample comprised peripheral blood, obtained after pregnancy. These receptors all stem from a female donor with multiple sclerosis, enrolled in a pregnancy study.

Here the CDR3 DNA reads TGTGCCAGCAGCCCTAGCGGGGCGAACACCGGGGAGCTGTTTTTT. Its translation is CASSPSGANTGELFF. The gene calls are TRBV6-6 and TRBJ2-2; 9 bases fit TRBD2. The ends lost 6 bases at V and 0 bases at J; junction bases unmatched: 2. Germline CDR1 MNHNY, CDR2 SVGAGI (reference sequence). The CDR3 covers 15 residues.

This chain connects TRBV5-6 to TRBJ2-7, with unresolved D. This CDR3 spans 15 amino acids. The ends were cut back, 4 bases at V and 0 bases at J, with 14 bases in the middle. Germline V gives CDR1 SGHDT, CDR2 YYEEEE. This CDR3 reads CASSIWAGLSYEQYF. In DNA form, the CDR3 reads TGTGCCAGCAGCATCTGGGCAGGTCTCTCCTACGAGCAGTACTTC.

The CDR3 region is CASRVNSLGNQPQHF. As DNA, the CDR3 is TGTGCCAGCAGGGTTAACAGCTTAGGCAATCAGCCCCAGCATTTT. The chain is built from TRBV6-1 and TRBJ1-5; D is unresolved. The CDR3 runs 15 residues. Germline assignment: CDR1 MNHNS and CDR2 SASEGT. V shed 6 bases and J shed 2 bases, with 14 bases lying between them.

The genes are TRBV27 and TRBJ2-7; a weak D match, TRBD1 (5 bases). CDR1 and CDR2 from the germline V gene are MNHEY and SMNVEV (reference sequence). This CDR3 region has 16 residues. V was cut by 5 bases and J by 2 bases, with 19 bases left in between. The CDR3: CASSRLEHRKAYEQYF. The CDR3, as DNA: TGTGCCAGCAGTCGACTCGAGCACAGGAAAGCCTACGAGCAGTACTTC.

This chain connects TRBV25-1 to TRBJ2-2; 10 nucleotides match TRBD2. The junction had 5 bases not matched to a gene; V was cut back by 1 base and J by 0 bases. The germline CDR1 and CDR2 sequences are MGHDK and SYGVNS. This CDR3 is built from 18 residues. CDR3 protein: CASSEWASGSTNTGELFF. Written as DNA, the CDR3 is TGTGCCAGCAGTGAATGGGCTAGCGGGAGCACGAACACCGGGGAGCTGTTTTTT.

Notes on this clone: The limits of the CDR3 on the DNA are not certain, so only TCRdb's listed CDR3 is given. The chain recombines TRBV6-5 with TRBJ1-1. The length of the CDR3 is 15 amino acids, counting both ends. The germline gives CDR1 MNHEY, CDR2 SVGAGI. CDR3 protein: CASSRRAGVNTEAFF.

The CDR3 loop reads CASSSNRVGYTF. The CDR3 coding sequence is TGTGCCAGCAGTTCCAACAGGGTGGGCTACACCTTC. The chain links TRBV27 to TRBJ1-2; possibly TRBD1 for D (6 bases). The germline gives CDR1 MNHEY, CDR2 SMNVEV (reference sequence). The ends were cut back, 4 bases at V and 8 bases at J, with 11 bases in the middle. The CDR3 covers 12 residues.

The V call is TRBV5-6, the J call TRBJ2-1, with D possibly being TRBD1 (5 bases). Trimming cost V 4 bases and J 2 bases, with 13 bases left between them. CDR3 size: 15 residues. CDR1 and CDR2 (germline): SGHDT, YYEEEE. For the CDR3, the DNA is TGTGCCAGCAGCCATCAGGGAAGCACCTACAATGAGCAGTTCTTC. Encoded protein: CASSHQGSTYNEQFF.

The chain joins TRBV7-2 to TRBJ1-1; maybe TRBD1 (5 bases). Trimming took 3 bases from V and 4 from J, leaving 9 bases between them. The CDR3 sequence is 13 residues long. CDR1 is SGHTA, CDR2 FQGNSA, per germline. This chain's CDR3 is CASSLRRGTEAFF. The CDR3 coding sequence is TGTGCCAGCAGCTTGCGTAGGGGCACTGAAGCTTTCTTT.

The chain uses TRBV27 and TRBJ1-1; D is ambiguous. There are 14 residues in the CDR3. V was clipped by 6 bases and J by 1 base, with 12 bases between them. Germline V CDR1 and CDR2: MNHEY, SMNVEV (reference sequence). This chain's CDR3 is CASRPGKRNTEAFF. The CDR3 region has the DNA TGTGCCAGCAGACCCGGGAAAAGGAACACTGAAGCTTTCTTT.

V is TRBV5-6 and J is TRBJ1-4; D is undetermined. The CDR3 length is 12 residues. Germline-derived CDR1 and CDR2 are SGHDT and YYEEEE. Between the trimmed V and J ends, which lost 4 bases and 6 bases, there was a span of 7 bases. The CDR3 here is CASSTSDEKLFF. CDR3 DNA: TGTGCCAGCAGCACCTCAGATGAAAAACTGTTTTTT.